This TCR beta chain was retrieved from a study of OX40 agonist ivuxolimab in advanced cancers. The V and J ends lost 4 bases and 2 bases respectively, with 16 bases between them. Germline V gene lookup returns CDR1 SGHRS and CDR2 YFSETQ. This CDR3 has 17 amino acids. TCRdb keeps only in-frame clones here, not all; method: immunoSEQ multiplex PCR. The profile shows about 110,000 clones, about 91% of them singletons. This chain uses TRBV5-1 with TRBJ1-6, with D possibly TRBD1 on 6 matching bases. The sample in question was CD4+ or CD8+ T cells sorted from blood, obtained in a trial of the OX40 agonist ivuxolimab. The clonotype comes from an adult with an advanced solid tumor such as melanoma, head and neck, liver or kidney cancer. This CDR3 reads CASSGDLQGPYNSPLHF. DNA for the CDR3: TGCGCCAGCAGCGGGGATCTGCAGGGGCCCTATAATTCACCCCTCCACTTT.